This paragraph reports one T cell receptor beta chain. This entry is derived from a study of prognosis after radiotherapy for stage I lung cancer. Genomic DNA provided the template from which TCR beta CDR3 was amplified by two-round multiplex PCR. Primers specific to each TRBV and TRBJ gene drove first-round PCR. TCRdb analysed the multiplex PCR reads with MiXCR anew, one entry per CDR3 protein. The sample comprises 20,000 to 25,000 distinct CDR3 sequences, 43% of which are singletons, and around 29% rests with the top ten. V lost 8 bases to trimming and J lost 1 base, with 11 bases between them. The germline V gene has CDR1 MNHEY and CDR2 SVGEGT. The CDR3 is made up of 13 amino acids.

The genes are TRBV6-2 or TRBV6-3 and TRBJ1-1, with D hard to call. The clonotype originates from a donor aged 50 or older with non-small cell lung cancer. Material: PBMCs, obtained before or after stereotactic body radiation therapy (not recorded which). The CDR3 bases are TGTGCCAGCGGCTGGGGTGCGAACACTGAAGCTTTCTTT. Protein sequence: CASGWGANTEAFF.